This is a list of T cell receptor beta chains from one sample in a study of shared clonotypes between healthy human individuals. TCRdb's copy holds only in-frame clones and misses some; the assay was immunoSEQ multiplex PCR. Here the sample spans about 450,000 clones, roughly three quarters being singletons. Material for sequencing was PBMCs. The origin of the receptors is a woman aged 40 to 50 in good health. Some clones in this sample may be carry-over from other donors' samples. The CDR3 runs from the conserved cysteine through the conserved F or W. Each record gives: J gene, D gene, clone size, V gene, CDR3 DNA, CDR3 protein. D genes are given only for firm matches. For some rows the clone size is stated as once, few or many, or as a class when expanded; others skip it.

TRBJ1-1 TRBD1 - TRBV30 TGTGCCTGTACAGGGGTAAGGACTGAAGCTTTCTTT CACTGVRTEAFF
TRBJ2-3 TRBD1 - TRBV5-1 TGCGCCAGCAGCGTAGACAGGGGGGGCACAGATACGCAGTATTTT CASSVDRGGTDTQYF
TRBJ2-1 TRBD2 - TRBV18 TGTGCCAGCTCACTACAGCGGGAGAGCAATGAGCAGTTCTTC CASSLQRESNEQFF
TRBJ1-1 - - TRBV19 TGTGCCAGTAGTGCGAGGGCGCGGGGTACTGAAGCTTTCTTT CASSARARGTEAFF
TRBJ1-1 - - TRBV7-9 TGTGCCAGCAGCTTGGACGGCGGCACTGAAGCTTTCTTT CASSLDGGTEAFF
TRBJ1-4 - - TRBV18 TGTGCCAGCTCACTAATCCGGGACCCTAATGAAAAACTGTTTTTT CASSLIRDPNEKLFF
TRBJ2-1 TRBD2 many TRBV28 TGTGCCAGCATTAAAGCCGGGACTAGCGGGTTTAATGAGCAGTTCTTC CASIKAGTSGFNEQFF
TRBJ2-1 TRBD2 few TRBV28 TGTGCCAGCAGGCCAGGACTAGCGGGAGCGTCCGTTGAGCAGTTCTTC CASRPGLAGASVEQFF
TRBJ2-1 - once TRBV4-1 TGCGCCAGCAGCCAATCCGGGACAAGGGGAGACAATGAGCAGTTCTTC CASSQSGTRGDNEQFF
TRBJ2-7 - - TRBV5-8 TGTGCCAGCAGCTTGGTGGGCGAGCAGTACTTC CASSLVGEQYF
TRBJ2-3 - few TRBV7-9 TGTGCCAGCAGCTTAGCTAAGGGGCGGACAGATACGCAGTATTTT CASSLAKGRTDTQYF
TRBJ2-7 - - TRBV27 TGTGCCAGCAGATCTGTGGGGGTAGGCGCCTACGAGCAGTACTTC CASRSVGVGAYEQYF
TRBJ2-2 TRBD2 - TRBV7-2 TGTGCCAGCAGCTTCGGACTAGCGGGAGCGGGCGGGGAGCTGTTTTTT CASSFGLAGAGGELFF
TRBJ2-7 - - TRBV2 TGTGCCAGCACGGAGGGCCTAGGCTACGAGCAGTACTTC CASTEGLGYEQYF
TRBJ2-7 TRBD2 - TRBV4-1 TGCGCCAGCAGCCAAGTCGGCGGGAGAGGCTCCTACGAGCAGTACTTC CASSQVGGRGSYEQYF
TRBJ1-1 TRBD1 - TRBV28 TGTGCCAGCAGTTCCCTAGGGGACAGGAACACTGAAGCTTTCTTT CASSSLGDRNTEAFF
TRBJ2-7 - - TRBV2 TGTGCCAGCACCGCGGGGCCAGCTACCTACGAGCAGTACTTC CASTAGPATYEQYF
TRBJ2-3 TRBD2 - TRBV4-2 TGTGCCAGCAGCCAAGATTGGCTAGCGGGGGGGCCAGATACGCAGTATTTT CASSQDWLAGGPDTQYF
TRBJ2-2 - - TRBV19 TGTGCCAGTAGTCCTCTCCTCCCGGGAAGGTACACCGGGGAGCTGTTTTTT CASSPLLPGRYTGELFF
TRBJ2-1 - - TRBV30 TGTGCCTTCGGACCCCAGCACGATGAGCAGTTCTTC CAFGPQHDEQFF
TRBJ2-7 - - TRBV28 TGTGCCAGCAGTTTCCATCGGGACACTTACGAGCAGTACTTC CASSFHRDTYEQYF
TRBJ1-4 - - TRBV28 TGTGCCAGCAGTCGTACCCTTAATGAAAAACTGTTTTTT CASSRTLNEKLFF